Included here is one TCR beta chain sequence, with context. Its target is unknown. Healthy Caucasians alone served as donors. The germline V gene encodes CDR1 KGHDR and CDR2 SFDVKD. The CDR3 length is 11 residues. Trimming removed 4 bases at V and 11 bases at J, with 8 bases between. TCRdb itself ran the 5' RACE reads through MiXCR, one entry per CDR3 protein. The top ten hold 0.27% of the sample, which has 1.5 million to 2 million distinct CDR3 sequences, about 31% seen once. These data are taken from a study of identical twins. Study-level results: Modelling underestimated the level of out-of-frame TCR alpha sharing observed in monozygotic twins. Conclusions were drawn cross-sectionally by statistical analysis, without following the same donors.

The sequencing input was cord blood. The TCR comes from a newborn girl in good health. The chain has TRBV24-1 and TRBJ2-1; the D gene could be TRBD1 or TRBD2 (5 bases each). CDR3 residues: CATSESGQQFF. The CDR3 DNA reads TGTGCCACCAGTGAGTCGGGACAGCAGTTCTTC.